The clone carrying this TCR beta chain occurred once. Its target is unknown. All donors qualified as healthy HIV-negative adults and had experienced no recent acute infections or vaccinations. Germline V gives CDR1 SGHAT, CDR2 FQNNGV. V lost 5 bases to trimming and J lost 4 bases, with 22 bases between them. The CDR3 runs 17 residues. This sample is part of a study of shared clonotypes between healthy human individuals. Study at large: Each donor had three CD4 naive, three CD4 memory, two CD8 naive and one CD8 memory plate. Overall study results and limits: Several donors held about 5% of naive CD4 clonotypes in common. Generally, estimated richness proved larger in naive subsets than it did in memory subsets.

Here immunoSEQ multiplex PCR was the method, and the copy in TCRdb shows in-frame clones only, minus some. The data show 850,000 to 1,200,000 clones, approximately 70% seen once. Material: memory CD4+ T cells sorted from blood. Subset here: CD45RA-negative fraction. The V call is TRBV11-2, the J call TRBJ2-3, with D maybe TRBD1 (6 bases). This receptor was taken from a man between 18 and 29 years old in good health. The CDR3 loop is CASSPQATGSRADTQYF. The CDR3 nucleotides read TGTGCCAGCAGCCCTCAAGCAACAGGGTCTAGGGCAGATACGCAGTATTTT. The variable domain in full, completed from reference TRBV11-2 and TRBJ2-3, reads EAGVAQSPRYKIIEKRQSVAFWCNPISGHATLYWYQQILGQGPKLLIQFQNNGVVDDSQLPKDRFSAERLKGVDSTLKIQPAKLEDSAVYLCASSPQATGSRADTQYFGPGTRLTVL.